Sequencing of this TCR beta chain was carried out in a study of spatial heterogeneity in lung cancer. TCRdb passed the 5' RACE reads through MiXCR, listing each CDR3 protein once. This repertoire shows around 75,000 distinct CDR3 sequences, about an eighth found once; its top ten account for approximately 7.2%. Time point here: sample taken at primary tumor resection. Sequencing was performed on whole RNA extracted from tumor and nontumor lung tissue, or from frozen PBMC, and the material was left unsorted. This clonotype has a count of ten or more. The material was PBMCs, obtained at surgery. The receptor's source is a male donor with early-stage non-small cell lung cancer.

As DNA, the CDR3 is TGCAGCGTAACCGGGACAGTGCTCACCGGGGAGCTGTTTTTT. Protein: CSVTGTVLTGELFF. J is TRBJ2-2 and V is TRBV29-1, with 7 nucleotides matching TRBD1. The CDR3 has 14 amino acids. Germline V gene data show CDR1 as SQVTM and CDR2 as ANQGSEA. V dropped 6 bases and J dropped 4; count of bases not matched to a gene: 8.